In its sample, the clone carrying this TCR beta chain was seen many times. The data stem from a study of T cells in Graves' hyperthyroidism and ophthalmopathy. The CDR3 runs to 15 residues. The germline V gene encodes CDR1 MDHEN and CDR2 SYDVKM. V was cut by 5 bases and J by 0 bases, with 11 bases left in between. The investigators amplified TCR beta CDR3 regions from RNA transcripts. With the HTBI primer set, the TCR CDR3 went through a first round of RT-PCR. Each CDR3 protein is one row after TCRdb ran MiXCR on the multiplex PCR reads. Among 310,000 or so distinct CDR3 sequences listed, about a sixth were seen once.

This receptor was obtained from a woman in her fifties or sixties with Graves' ophthalmopathy. Sequenced sample: blood. The rearrangement uses TRBV28 and TRBJ1-3, with D perhaps matching TRBD1 (6 bases). CDR3 bases: TGTGCCAGCAGTGAAGGACAGATCTCTGGAAACACCATATATTTT. Its protein product is CASSEGQISGNTIYF. Combining the CDR3 with reference TRBV28 and TRBJ1-3 gives the whole variable domain DVKVTQSSRYLVKRTGEKVFLECVQDMDHENMFWYRQDPGLGLRLIYFSYDVKMKEKGDIPEGYSVSREKKERFSLILESASTNQTSMYLCASSEGQISGNTIYFGEGSWLTVV.